What follows describes a single T cell receptor (beta chain). The record originates from a study of T cells in Graves' hyperthyroidism and ophthalmopathy. The V gene's germline CDR1 is MGHRA and CDR2 YSYEKL. V gave up 0 bases and J gave up 5 bases; unmatched junction bases: 5. This CDR3 is built from 16 residues. Researchers took RNA transcripts and amplified the TCR beta CDR3 regions from them. HTBI primers drove first-round RT-PCR of the TCR CDR3. TCRdb processed the multiplex PCR reads anew with MiXCR; each CDR3 protein has one entry. The sample gives approximately 490,000 distinct CDR3 sequences, roughly 22% of which show up once; approximately 49% is in the top ten. At least 3 on the Clinical Activity Score was recorded for ophthalmopathy patients, who also had NOSPECS grade at least 4 and duration under 3 months. Exclusion of patients followed from uncontrolled infection, other autoimmune disease, pregnancy or lactation. Extraction of PBMCs used more than 8.5 ml of fresh peripheral blood.

Sequenced material: blood. V usage is TRBV4-1 and J usage is TRBJ2-7; TRBD2 matches at 12 bases. The TCR comes from a woman in her 70s with Graves' ophthalmopathy. The CDR3 DNA sequence: TGCGCCAGCAGCCAAGAGGCTAGCGGGAGGGTTGACGAGCAGTACTTC. Translating it yields CASSQEASGRVDEQYF.